Listed below are T cell receptor beta chains from one sample, sequenced in a study of OX40 agonist ivuxolimab in advanced cancers. The table came from immunoSEQ multiplex PCR; TCRdb's copy has only in-frame clones and leaves some out. Of tens of thousands of clones in the sample, 91% were seen once. The sample consisted of CD4+ or CD8+ T cells sorted from blood, taken in a trial of the OX40 agonist ivuxolimab. These receptor sequences come from an adult with an advanced solid tumor such as melanoma, head and neck, liver or kidney cancer. The CDR3 runs from the conserved cysteine through the conserved F or W. The D gene is left open where the match is weak. Clone size is shown for a subset of rows, as once, few, many or a class of expanded clone.

V gene,D gene,J gene,clone size,CDR3 DNA,CDR3 protein
TRBV11-2,-,TRBJ2-7,-,TGTGCCAGCAGCTTACAGGTTTCCTACGAGCAGTACTTC,CASSLQVSYEQYF
TRBV7-9,TRBD2,TRBJ2-1,few,TGTGCCAGCAGCTTTCTAGCGGGAGGGGGCAATGAGCAGTTCTTC,CASSFLAGGGNEQFF
TRBV30,-,TRBJ1-6,-,TGTGCCTACCGGGACATGGAGTCACCCCTCCACTTT,CAYRDMESPLHF
TRBV9,-,TRBJ2-7,once,TGTGCCAGCAGCGTAGATGGCGCCAGCACCTACGAGCAGTACTTC,CASSVDGASTYEQYF
TRBV5-1,-,TRBJ2-2,-,TGCGCCAGCAGCGTAATCTCCGCGAACACCGGGGAGCTGTTTTTT,CASSVISANTGELFF
TRBV7-9,-,TRBJ2-3,-,TGTGCCAGCAGCGACCCCGGGGGAGCGCAGTATTTT,CASSDPGGAQYF
TRBV9,-,TRBJ2-3,-,TGTGCCAGCAGCGGCGTGGACCACGGTACGCAGTATTTT,CASSGVDHGTQYF
TRBV30,TRBD2,TRBJ2-1,-,TGTGCCTGGAGCGGGACTATCGGTGAGCAGTTCTTC,CAWSGTIGEQFF
TRBV28,-,TRBJ2-7,-,TGTGCCAGCACGGGCGGGGTAACCTACGAGCAGTACTTC,CASTGGVTYEQYF
TRBV5-4,-,TRBJ2-2,-,TGTGCCAGCAGTCGGGGGGCCACCGGGGAGCTGTTTTTT,CASSRGATGELFF
TRBV18,-,TRBJ2-1,-,TGTGCCAGCTCACTAGCGGACCTGGATGAGCAGTTCTTC,CASSLADLDEQFF
TRBV5-4,-,TRBJ1-2,-,TGTGCCAGCAGCTTGAAGGATGCTAACTATGGCTACACCTTC,CASSLKDANYGYTF
TRBV19,TRBD2,TRBJ2-3,-,TGTGCCAGTAGTATAGGTGGAATAGCGGGTCGTAGGAGCACAGATACGCAGTATTTT,CASSIGGIAGRRSTDTQYF
TRBV4-1,-,TRBJ2-7,once,TGCGCCAGCAGCCAAGATTGGGTCGGCCCATACGAGCAGTACTTC,CASSQDWVGPYEQYF
TRBV2,-,TRBJ2-3,few,TGTGCCAGCAGTCGGACAGCTAGCACAGATACGCAGTATTTT,CASSRTASTDTQYF
TRBV5-1,-,TRBJ2-1,-,TGCGCCAGCAGCTTATACAGTAGCTCCTACAATGAGCAGTTCTTC,CASSLYSSSYNEQFF
TRBV6-6,TRBD1,TRBJ1-4,-,TGTGCCAGCAGATCCGCCGGGACAGTTGAAAAACTGTTTTTT,CASRSAGTVEKLFF
TRBV28,-,TRBJ2-1,-,TGTGCCAGCAGTTTGGGTTCCGTCGATGAGCAGTTCTTC,CASSLGSVDEQFF
TRBV28,TRBD1,TRBJ1-5,-,TGTGCCAGCAGGAGTACAGGGGGAGTTCAGCCCCAGCATTTT,CASRSTGGVQPQHF
TRBV7-9,-,TRBJ2-1,-,TGTGCCAGCAGCACGAGGCTGAGGTTGGCTAGCACAGACAATGAGCAGTTCTTC,CASSTRLRLASTDNEQFF
TRBV18,TRBD2,TRBJ2-5,-,TGTGCCAGCTCACCACCGACGTCCGGGAGGAGAGAGACCCAGTACTTC,CASSPPTSGRRETQYF
TRBV6-5,-,TRBJ2-7,once,TGTGCCAGCAGTTACGACCCAAGGAACTACGAGCAGTACTTC,CASSYDPRNYEQYF
TRBV7-9,-,TRBJ2-5,-,TGTGCCAGCAGAACACCGTACCAAGAGACCCAGTACTTC,CASRTPYQETQYF
TRBV19,-,TRBJ2-1,-,TGTGCCAGTAGTATGACTTTGGGTGAGCAGTTCTTC,CASSMTLGEQFF